This record looks at one T cell receptor (beta chain) sequence and its context. The entry originates in a study of cytomegalovirus exposure and HLA in healthy donors. Amplification used 60 Vbeta primers and 13 Jbeta primers. TCRdb's copy holds only in-frame clones and misses some; the assay was immunoSEQ multiplex PCR. The sample consists of under 150,000 clones, about four fifths of them appearing once. This receptor was identified in a woman aged 40 to 55 in good health and CMV-seronegative. Sequencing input: PBMCs.

CDR3 coding DNA: TGCGCCAGCAGCCGAGAGACAGGAAACAGCAATCAGCCCCAGCATTTT. This encodes CASSRETGNSNQPQHF. The V and J genes are TRBV4-1 and TRBJ1-5, with D possibly matching TRBD1 (6 bases). CDR3 size: 16 residues. Germline-derived CDR1 and CDR2 are MGHRA and YSYEKL. The V gene lost 4 bases and the J gene lost 1 base, with 14 bases spanning the gap.